These T cell receptor beta chains were read from a single sample in a study of T cell changes during pregnancy in multiple sclerosis. The repertoire was sequenced with immunoSEQ multiplex PCR; TCRdb's copy has only in-frame clones and lacks some. Counted here are about 54,000 clones, 80% to 95% occurring once; the ten biggest clones make up over 1%. Sample: peripheral blood, taken after pregnancy. Source of these receptors: a female donor in good health, enrolled as a control in a pregnancy study. Each CDR3 is given with its conserved first and last residue. Fields, in order: J gene, D gene, CDR3 length, V gene, clone size, CDR3 protein, CDR3 DNA. The D gene is left open where the match is weak. Clone size is shown for a subset of rows, as once, few, many or a class of expanded clone.

j_gene: TRBJ2-7
d_gene: TRBD1
len: 15
v_gene: TRBV15
abundance: .
CDR3aa: CATSRVWGQGKEQYF
CDR3nt: TGTGCCACCAGCAGAGTTTGGGGACAGGGGAAGGAGCAGTACTTC

j_gene: TRBJ2-1
d_gene: .
len: 15
v_gene: TRBV21-1
abundance: once
CDR3aa: CASSKGSAGYNEQFF
CDR3nt: TGTGCCAGCAGCAAAGGGTCAGCGGGCTACAATGAGCAGTTCTTC

j_gene: TRBJ1-1
d_gene: .
len: 14
v_gene: TRBV4-3
abundance: .
CDR3aa: CASSQDSGGGEAFF
CDR3nt: TGCGCCAGCAGCCAAGATTCGGGGGGGGGTGAAGCTTTCTTT

j_gene: TRBJ1-4
d_gene: .
len: 16
v_gene: TRBV18
abundance: .
CDR3aa: CASSPSAGVANEKLFF
CDR3nt: TGTGCCAGCTCACCAAGCGCAGGGGTAGCTAATGAAAAACTGTTTTTT

j_gene: TRBJ2-7
d_gene: .
len: 17
v_gene: TRBV5-1
abundance: once
CDR3aa: CASSLHYGDRGTYEQYF
CDR3nt: TGCGCCAGCAGCTTGCATTACGGGGACCGGGGGACCTACGAGCAGTACTTC

j_gene: TRBJ2-1
d_gene: TRBD2
len: 16
v_gene: TRBV2
abundance: once
CDR3aa: CASRNPSGREDNEQFF
CDR3nt: TGTGCCAGCAGGAACCCTAGCGGGAGGGAGGACAATGAGCAGTTCTTC

j_gene: TRBJ2-2
d_gene: .
len: 13
v_gene: TRBV6-5
abundance: once
CDR3aa: CASSEWVTGELFF
CDR3nt: TGTGCCAGCTCGGAGTGGGTAACCGGGGAGCTGTTTTTT

j_gene: TRBJ2-7
d_gene: TRBD2
len: 15
v_gene: TRBV27
abundance: .
CDR3aa: CASSPWTSGSYEQYF
CDR3nt: TGTGCCAGCAGTCCATGGACTAGCGGGTCCTACGAGCAGTACTTC

j_gene: TRBJ2-1
d_gene: .
len: 13
v_gene: TRBV7-6
abundance: .
CDR3aa: CASSSSLYNEQFF
CDR3nt: TGTGCCAGCAGCTCCTCTCTCTACAATGAGCAGTTCTTC

j_gene: TRBJ1-5
d_gene: .
len: 14
v_gene: TRBV2
abundance: .
CDR3aa: CASSETTVSQPQHF
CDR3nt: TGTGCCAGCAGTGAGACAACAGTGAGTCAGCCCCAGCATTTT

j_gene: TRBJ2-7
d_gene: TRBD2
len: 14
v_gene: TRBV28
abundance: .
CDR3aa: CASSLPMDLAGENF
CDR3nt: TGTGCCAGCAGTTTACCCATGGATCTAGCGGGGGAAAACTTC

j_gene: TRBJ2-1
d_gene: .
len: 15
v_gene: TRBV18
abundance: .
CDR3aa: CASSHGTLQVGEQFF
CDR3nt: TGTGCCAGCTCCCACGGGACTCTACAGGTCGGTGAGCAGTTCTTC

j_gene: TRBJ1-2
d_gene: TRBD1
len: 13
v_gene: TRBV7-9
abundance: .
CDR3aa: CASSLEGAYGYTF
CDR3nt: TGTGCCAGCAGCTTAGAGGGGGCGTATGGCTACACCTTC

j_gene: TRBJ1-5
d_gene: TRBD1
len: 14
v_gene: TRBV18
abundance: .
CDR3aa: CASSPDRAPQPQHF
CDR3nt: TGTGCCAGCTCACCAGACAGGGCCCCCCAGCCCCAGCATTTT

j_gene: TRBJ2-2
d_gene: TRBD2
len: 16
v_gene: TRBV7-9
abundance: .
CDR3aa: CASSFLAGGQTGELFF
CDR3nt: TGTGCCAGCAGCTTCCTAGCGGGGGGGCAAACCGGGGAGCTGTTTTTT

j_gene: TRBJ2-7
d_gene: .
len: 16
v_gene: TRBV28
abundance: .
CDR3aa: CASSLEGQGPSYEQYF
CDR3nt: TGTGCCAGCAGTTTAGAGGGACAAGGCCCTTCCTACGAGCAGTACTTC

j_gene: TRBJ2-7
d_gene: TRBD2
len: 12
v_gene: TRBV30
abundance: .
CDR3aa: CASSGTTYEQYF
CDR3nt: TGTGCCAGTAGCGGGACCACCTACGAGCAGTACTTC

j_gene: TRBJ2-7
d_gene: TRBD1
len: 14
v_gene: TRBV10-3
abundance: .
CDR3aa: CAISEVGDRPEQYF
CDR3nt: TGTGCCATCAGTGAGGTCGGGGACAGACCCGAGCAGTACTTC

j_gene: TRBJ2-5
d_gene: TRBD1
len: 13
v_gene: TRBV6-5
abundance: .
CDR3aa: CASSRQGQETQYF
CDR3nt: TGTGCCAGCAGTCGACAGGGGCAAGAGACCCAGTACTTC

j_gene: TRBJ1-4
d_gene: .
len: 16
v_gene: TRBV7-8
abundance: .
CDR3aa: CASSLYGRGLQEKLFF
CDR3nt: TGTGCCAGCAGCTTATATGGGAGGGGATTACAAGAAAAACTGTTTTTT

j_gene: TRBJ2-7
d_gene: .
len: 13
v_gene: TRBV5-6
abundance: .
CDR3aa: CASSWDKAYEQYF
CDR3nt: TGTGCCAGCAGCTGGGACAAGGCCTACGAGCAGTACTTC